This TCR beta chain was sequenced during a study of Tregs in tolerant kidney transplant recipients. Trimming cost V 5 bases and J 1 base, with 9 bases left between them. The length of the CDR3 is 14 residues. Per germline, CDR1 SGHTA and CDR2 FQGNSA. Study-level results: Tregs expanded with activated donor B cells seemed most donor-specific. No direct test of biological reproducibility was done here.

By proportion, this clone is medium-sized. Its antigen is undetermined. Clones were read by immunoSEQ multiplex PCR, and TCRdb kept only the in-frame ones, dropping some. Of approximately 66,000 clones in the sample, roughly 85% were seen once. The sequence was obtained from a human donor who received a combined kidney and bone marrow transplant. Here the sequenced sample was Tregs from blood, taken before the transplant. The chain carries TRBV7-2 and TRBJ1-5; D might be TRBD1 (6 bases). CDR3 DNA sequence: TGTGCCAGCAGCCCCAGGGGAAGCAATCAGCCCCAGCATTTT. Translated, it gives CASSPRGSNQPQHF.